What follows are 25 T cell receptor beta chains derived from one specimen sequenced in a study of T cell changes during pregnancy in multiple sclerosis. This table comes from immunoSEQ multiplex PCR, and its TCRdb copy is limited to in-frame clones, with some not included. The sample carries tens of thousands of clones, roughly 92% recorded once. The sample consisted of peripheral blood, taken after pregnancy. The receptor set was obtained from a female donor in good health, enrolled as a control in a pregnancy study.

The V and J genes are TRBV7-2 and TRBJ1-5; 7 bases agree with TRBD1. With 5 bases clipped from V and 0 bases from J, the junction kept 4 bases outside the gene matches. Germline V CDR1 and CDR2: SGHTA, FQGNSA. There are 15 residues in the CDR3. CDR3 amino acids: CASSRDRHSNQPQHF. The CDR3 DNA reads TGTGCCAGCAGCCGGGACAGACATAGCAATCAGCCCCAGCATTTT.

This clone was detected once. J is TRBJ2-7 and V is TRBV27; TRBD2 aligns across 12 bases. CDR3 length: 15 amino acids. Germline V CDR1 and CDR2: MNHEY, SMNVEV (reference sequence). The J segment lost 6 bases and the V segment lost 8 bases, leaving 11 bases of the junction unmatched. CDR3 nucleotide sequence: TGTGCCAGCGCCTTGGGGCTAGCGGGAGGGAGCGAGCAGTACTTC. Its translation: CASALGLAGGSEQYF.

The V call is TRBV10-3, the J call TRBJ2-1; 9 bases map to TRBD2. Germline assignment: CDR1 ENHRY and CDR2 SYGVKD. V was clipped by 0 bases and J by 6 bases; unmatched bases: 3. The CDR3 loop spans 15 amino acids. CDR3 sequence reads: CAISESTSGPNEQFF. CDR3 DNA: TGTGCCATCAGTGAGTCGACTAGCGGCCCCAATGAGCAGTTCTTC.

The CDR3 spells CASSYGQGATGELFF. CDR3 bases: TGTGCCAGCAGTTACGGGCAGGGGGCAACCGGGGAGCTGTTTTTT. V is TRBV6-5 and J is TRBJ2-2; 8 bases fit TRBD1. Germline V gives CDR1 MNHEY, CDR2 SVGAGI. V lost 2 bases, J lost 5 bases, and 4 bases stayed unmatched. This CDR3 is 15 amino acids long.

The chain joins TRBV4-1 to TRBJ2-1; D is possibly TRBD2 (7 bases). V gave up 1 base and J gave up 9 bases, with 16 bases separating them. Per germline, CDR1 MGHRA and CDR2 YSYEKL. This CDR3 contains 15 residues. CDR3 DNA sequence: TGCGCCAGCAGCCAAGGGTCTGGGGGGGCGGTTGAGCAGTTCTTC. It translates to CASSQGSGGAVEQFF.

V is TRBV4-1 and J is TRBJ1-3; no clear D gene. The CDR3 covers 15 residues. Germline V CDR1 and CDR2: MGHRA, YSYEKL. V lost 0 bases to trimming and J lost 3 bases, with 9 bases between them. The CDR3 sequence: CASSQETRFGNTIYF. Written as DNA, the CDR3 is TGCGCCAGCAGCCAAGAAACCCGGTTTGGAAACACCATATATTTT.

The chain combines TRBV2 with TRBJ1-5; D gene unclear. The CDR3 has 15 residues. The germline V gene encodes CDR1 SNHLY and CDR2 FYNNEI. V was pared by 5 bases and J by 0 bases, with 11 bases between. The CDR3 protein is CASSYTPGSNQPQHF. The CDR3 coding sequence is TGTGCCAGCAGTTACACGCCGGGTAGCAATCAGCCCCAGCATTTT.

This clone was counted a single time. This chain uses TRBV7-9 with TRBJ2-1; the D is unclear. The ends were cut back, 2 bases at V and 6 bases at J, with 11 bases in the middle. The CDR3 is 14 residues long. Germline CDR1 SEHNR, CDR2 FQNEAQ (reference sequence). Here the CDR3 DNA reads TGTGCCAGCAGCTTATCAAACAGTGTCAATGAGCAGTTCTTC. It is translated as CASSLSNSVNEQFF.

The chain has TRBV6-1 and TRBJ2-7; TRBD1 matches at 7 bases. V was clipped by 4 bases and J by 5 bases; unmatched bases: 2. CDR1 MNHNS and CDR2 SASEGT come from the germline V gene. The CDR3 runs to 12 residues. CDR3 sequence (DNA): TGTGCCAGCAGTGGACAGGGCCACGAGCAGTACTTC. Its protein is CASSGQGHEQYF.

The CDR3 DNA sequence: TGCAGCGTCCACAGAGCGGATAGCACAGATACGCAGTATTTT. Its protein product is CSVHRADSTDTQYF. The chain is built from TRBV29-1 and TRBJ2-3; D is perhaps TRBD2 (5 bases). The V and J ends lost 6 bases and 0 bases respectively, with 13 bases between them. This CDR3 contains 14 residues. Germline lookup yields CDR1 SQVTM and CDR2 ANQGSEA.

The chain carries TRBV11-2 and TRBJ2-7; 9 nucleotides line up with TRBD2. The CDR3 is 16 residues long. The junction had 8 bases not matched to a gene; V was cut back by 5 bases and J by 0 bases. Per germline, CDR1 SGHAT and CDR2 FQNNGV. CDR3 residues: CASSPMASGVSYEQYF. CDR3 DNA sequence: TGTGCCAGCAGCCCCATGGCTAGCGGGGTCTCCTACGAGCAGTACTTC.

The chain is built from TRBV11-2 and TRBJ1-1; TRBD1 might be the D (6 bases). Germline CDR1 SGHAT, CDR2 FQNNGV. V lost 4 bases, J lost 3 bases, and 18 bases lay in between. This CDR3 spans 16 amino acids. Here the CDR3 reads CASSSPRGGAYTEAFF. In DNA, the CDR3 is TGTGCCAGCAGCTCCCCCCGGGGGGGGGCTTACACTGAAGCTTTCTTT.

The chain uses TRBV7-9 and TRBJ1-3, with D unresolved. Germline-derived CDR1 and CDR2 are SEHNR and FQNEAQ (reference sequence). This CDR3 is 16 amino acids long. The V end lost 4 bases, the J end lost 0 bases, and 13 bases lay between the germline ends. The DNA of the CDR3 is TGTGCCAGCAGCTCATCAAACGAACTCTCTGGAAACACCATATATTTT. The encoded protein is CASSSSNELSGNTIYF.

The chain joins TRBV28 to TRBJ1-5, with TRBD1 matching 7 bases. The CDR3 covers 17 residues. The trim removed 6 bases at V and 3 bases at J, leaving 14 bases unmatched. Germline loops: CDR1 MDHEN, CDR2 SYDVKM. The CDR3: CASRHLGQAVNNQPQHF. The CDR3 DNA reads TGTGCCAGCAGGCATCTCGGACAGGCAGTCAACAATCAGCCCCAGCATTTT.

This clone came up a few times. The rearrangement joins TRBV6-6 to TRBJ2-1; TRBD2 agrees at 13 bases. Germline CDR1 is MNHNY and CDR2 is SVGAGI (reference sequence). V lost 4 bases and J lost 10; bases outside the gene matches: 4. CDR3 length: 14 residues. The CDR3 reads CASSSELAGGEQFF. The CDR3 bases are TGTGCCAGCAGTTCTGAACTAGCGGGAGGGGAGCAGTTCTTC.

V is TRBV9 and J is TRBJ2-3; 9 positions agree with TRBD2. Germline V gene lookup returns CDR1 SGDLS and CDR2 YYNGEE. Trimming took 4 bases from V and 1 from J; bases not matched to a gene: 4. This CDR3 spans 15 amino acids. The CDR3 sequence: CASSPLAGGTDTQYF. CDR3 DNA sequence: TGTGCCAGCAGCCCGTTAGCGGGGGGCACAGATACGCAGTATTTT.

The J gene is TRBJ1-2, the V gene TRBV6-1, with D uncertain. Germline V CDR1 and CDR2: MNHNS, SASEGT. V was trimmed by 7 bases and J by 2 bases, leaving 17 bases between them. There are 15 residues in the CDR3. The CDR3 DNA sequence: TGTGCCAGCAACCCCTCAGTGGCGGTAAACTATGGCTACACCTTC. Translating it yields CASNPSVAVNYGYTF.

J is TRBJ1-4 and V is TRBV28; a weak D match, TRBD1 (5 bases). V lost 1 base and J 5 bases, leaving 14 bases between the germline ends. CDR3 length equals 16 residues. CDR1 and CDR2 (germline): MDHEN, SYDVKM. CDR3 in DNA: TGTGCCAGCAGTTTATACAGCCAGGGAACGAATGAAAAACTGTTTTTT. Its protein is CASSLYSQGTNEKLFF.

The chain combines TRBV4-3 with TRBJ1-6; 11 bases align to TRBD1. Germline CDR1 LGHNA, CDR2 YSLEER. Unmatched junction bases numbered 4, after V lost 0 bases and J lost 9 bases. The CDR3 is made up of 16 amino acids. CDR3: CASSQDEGTGGSPLHF. The CDR3 DNA reads as TGCGCCAGCAGCCAAGATGAGGGGACAGGGGGTTCACCCCTCCACTTT.

The genes are TRBV28 and TRBJ2-7; 8 nucleotides agree with TRBD1. Looked up from germline, CDR1 is MDHEN and CDR2 is SYDVKM. J was trimmed by 3 bases and V by 8 bases; bases with no gene match: 9. The CDR3 loop spans 14 amino acids. As DNA, the CDR3 is TGTGCCAGCGGTCCAGGACAGGGAGTCTACGAGCAGTACTTC. This gives the protein CASGPGQGVYEQYF.

In nucleotides, the CDR3 is TGTGCCAGCACCAGGACAGGGGCCGCCTACGAGCAGTACTTC. It codes for CASTRTGAAYEQYF. The chain has TRBV28 and TRBJ2-7; TRBD1 matches 9 bases. Trimming at V came to 7 bases and at J to 2 bases, leaving 6 bases not matched to a gene. The germline V gene encodes CDR1 MDHEN and CDR2 SYDVKM. The CDR3 consists of 14 residues.

This clone was seen just once. V is TRBV5-4 and J is TRBJ2-3; D is possibly TRBD2 (6 bases). Germline CDR1 and CDR2: SGHNT and YYREEE (reference sequence). The ends were cut back, 0 bases at V and 1 base at J, with 6 bases in the middle. The CDR3 is 14 amino acids. The CDR3 protein is CASSLASGTDTQYF. The CDR3 DNA follows: TGTGCCAGCAGCTTGGCTAGCGGCACAGATACGCAGTATTTT.

The count of this clone is one. The J gene is TRBJ2-3, the V gene TRBV2; perhaps TRBD1 as D (6 bases). The CDR3 is 14 amino acids. V was shortened by 8 bases and J by 1 base, with 13 bases between the two germline ends. Germline V gene data show CDR1 as SNHLY and CDR2 as FYNNEI. The CDR3 here is CASLRTEGTDTQYF. As DNA, the CDR3 is TGTGCCAGCCTTAGGACAGAGGGCACAGATACGCAGTATTTT.

This clone was seen once. The chain links TRBV7-3 to TRBJ2-5; unclear D gene. This CDR3 is 14 amino acids long. Germline values: CDR1 SGHTA, CDR2 FQGTGA. V was cut by 0 bases and J by 1 base, with 6 bases left in between. CDR3 region: CASSLTSTQETQYF. The CDR3 coding sequence is TGTGCCAGCAGCTTAACTAGCACCCAAGAGACCCAGTACTTC.

The V call is TRBV6-4, the J call TRBJ2-3; possibly TRBD2 for D (6 bases). Looked up from germline, CDR1 is MRHNA and CDR2 is SNTAGT. This CDR3 comprises 15 residues. V lost 6 bases, J lost 2 bases, and 15 bases lay in between. CDR3 DNA: TGTGCCAGCAGCGAACTCGCGGGGTCCACAGATACGCAGTATTTT. This sequence encodes CASSELAGSTDTQYF.